These 22 T cell receptor beta chains originate from one sample sequenced in a study of beta chain features in type 1 diabetes. As every portion of the isolated RNA was reverse transcribed, the sequencing read expressed TCRB transcripts. Here immunoSEQ multiplex PCR was the method, and the copy in TCRdb shows in-frame clones only, minus some. There are 350,000 to 450,000 clones in the sample; over 13% occur only once, and 0.019% lies in the top ten. Sequenced sample: naive CD4+ T cells from blood. The source is a young woman in good health.

Comment on this clone: Other DNA sequences of this sample code for an identical CDR3. The rearrangement uses TRBV28 and TRBJ2-7; D might be TRBD1 (5 bases). V lost 6 bases and J lost 3, with 9 bases in between. From germline, CDR1 is MDHEN and CDR2 SYDVKM. The CDR3 runs to 12 residues. CDR3 loop: CASSRTGYEQYF. The CDR3 DNA is TGTGCCAGCAGCCGTACAGGCTACGAGCAGTACTTC.

This clone was detected only a few times. The chain recombines TRBV18 with TRBJ2-7; 11 positions agree with TRBD2. With 6 bases clipped from V and 4 bases from J, the junction kept 2 bases outside the gene matches. The CDR3 sequence is 13 residues long. Germline values: CDR1 KGHSH, CDR2 LQKENI. The CDR3, as DNA: TGTGCCAGCTCCCGGACTAGCGGGTACGAGCAGTACTTC. As protein: CASSRTSGYEQYF.

The rearrangement joins TRBV5-5 to TRBJ2-7; D ambiguous. V was shortened by 0 bases and J by 6 bases, with 10 bases between the two germline ends. Looked up from germline, CDR1 is SGHKS and CDR2 is YYEKEE (reference sequence). There are 13 residues in the CDR3. CDR3 loop: CASSLVPIGEQYF. For the CDR3, the DNA is TGTGCCAGCAGCTTGGTTCCCATCGGCGAGCAGTACTTC.

This clone was recorded a few times. In DNA form, the CDR3 reads TGTGCCAGCAGCTCCCCGGGGACAGATACGCAGTATTTT. It codes for CASSSPGTDTQYF. The V call is TRBV7-3, the J call TRBJ2-3, with D perhaps TRBD2 (5 bases). Trimming cost V 4 bases and J 3 bases, with 8 bases left between them. This CDR3 is 13 amino acids long. The germline CDR1 and CDR2 sequences are SGHTA and FQGTGA.

In this sample, this clone turned up a few times. The CDR3 DNA reads as TGCGCCAGGAGGTGCCGGGAGGGAGCGGATACGCAGTATTTT. It is translated as CARRCREGADTQYF. The chain couples TRBV23-1 to TRBJ2-3; 8 bases fit TRBD2. TRBV23-1 is assigned to the ORF class and has an uncertain function. V shed 9 bases, J shed 6 bases, and the junction held 11 bases outside the gene matches. This CDR3 region has 14 residues.

In the case of this clone: One junction end disagrees with the germline gene, perhaps due to a read error. The chain recombines TRBV5-1 with TRBJ2-5; TRBD1 is a possible D gene (5 bases). In germline, CDR1 is SGHRS, CDR2 YFSETQ. The CDR3 runs 14 residues. CDR3 loop: CASSLWQGQETQYF. The CDR3 DNA reads TGTGCCAGCAGCTTGTGGCAGGGCCAAGAGACCCAGTACTTC.

This clone was observed a few times. The CDR3: CASSDPGTGKHEQYF. The CDR3 DNA reads TGTGCCAGCAGTGATCCCGGGACAGGGAAGCACGAGCAGTACTTC. This chain uses TRBV6-1 with TRBJ2-7; 9 bases are a match to TRBD1. Germline values: CDR1 MNHNS, CDR2 SASEGT. With 3 bases clipped from V and 5 bases from J, the junction kept 8 bases outside the gene matches. The CDR3 length is 15 residues.

This clone appeared a few times. This sequence joins TRBV7-8 and TRBJ2-3, with TRBD1 matching over 10 bases. CDR1 is SGHVS and CDR2 is FQNEAQ in the germline V gene. The CDR3 spans 16 residues. Trimming removed 1 base from V and 1 base from J; junction bases left unmatched: 2. CDR3 amino acids: CASSLVGTGGTDTQYF. Here the CDR3 DNA reads TGTGCCAGCAGCTTAGTTGGGACAGGGGGCACAGATACGCAGTATTTT. Supplemented by reference TRBV7-8 and TRBJ2-3, the full variable domain reads GAGVSQSPRYKVAKRGQDVALRCDPISGHVSLFWYQQALGQGPEFLTYFQNEAQLDKSGLPSDRFFAERPEGSVSTLKIQRTQQEDSAVYLCASSLVGTGGTDTQYFGPGTRLTVL.

This clone turned up a few times. This chain links TRBV7-6 with TRBJ2-7; 11 bases fit TRBD1. Trimming at V came to 3 bases and at J to 3 bases, leaving 4 bases not matched to a gene. Per germline, CDR1 SGHVS and CDR2 FNYEAQ. This CDR3 is built from 15 residues. The CDR3 here is CASSLRTGGIYEQYF. As DNA, the CDR3 is TGTGCCAGCAGCTTGAGGACAGGGGGCATCTACGAGCAGTACTTC.

The chain couples TRBV18 to TRBJ2-5; 11 bases match TRBD1. There are 16 residues in the CDR3. The germline V gene has CDR1 KGHSH and CDR2 LQKENI. With 4 bases clipped from V and 5 bases from J, the junction kept 9 bases outside the gene matches. CDR3 residues: CASSRQDRGPGETQYF. Written as DNA, the CDR3 is TGTGCCAGCTCACGTCAGGACAGGGGGCCCGGCGAGACCCAGTACTTC.

The chain joins TRBV28 to TRBJ2-3; 11 bases are a match to TRBD1. Germline CDR1 reads MDHEN; CDR2 reads SYDVKM. The CDR3 sequence is 14 residues long. Germline trimming cut 4 bases from V and 4 bases from J; bases unmatched to any gene: 1. The DNA of the CDR3 is TGTGCCAGCAGTTCGGGACAGGGGGCAGATACGCAGTATTTT. It encodes CASSSGQGADTQYF.

The V gene is TRBV7-2, the J gene TRBJ2-1; D remains ambiguous. The CDR3 is made up of 12 amino acids. In germline, CDR1 is SGHTA, CDR2 FQGNSA. V was pared by 2 bases and J by 6 bases, with 5 bases between. The CDR3 region has the DNA TGTGCCAGCAGCTTACCTAGCAATGAGCAGTTCTTC. This translates into CASSLPSNEQFF. Full variable domain (rest looked up from reference TRBV7-2 and TRBJ2-1): GAGVSQSPSNKVTEKGKDVELRCDPISGHTALYWYRQSLGQGLEFLIYFQGNSAPDKSGLPSDRFSAERTGGSVSTLTIQRTQQEDSAVYLCASSLPSNEQFFGPGTRLTVL.

This clone has more than one count but fewer than ten. V is TRBV5-6 and J is TRBJ2-1, with 12 positions matching TRBD2. V lost 3 bases to trimming and J lost 7 bases; unmatched junction nucleotides: 2. Germline V gene lookup returns CDR1 SGHDT and CDR2 YYEEEE. The CDR3 is 14 residues long. The CDR3 DNA is TGTGCCAGCAGCTCCGGGACTAGCGGGAATGAGCAGTTCTTC. Encoded protein: CASSSGTSGNEQFF.

This clone occurred a few times. V usage is TRBV25-1 and J usage is TRBJ2-2, with D maybe TRBD2 (5 bases). The ends were cut back, 0 bases at V and 0 bases at J, with 8 bases in the middle. The CDR3 covers 16 residues. CDR1 is MGHDK, CDR2 SYGVNS, per germline. This chain's CDR3 is CASSEYRGTNTGELFF. For the CDR3, the DNA is TGTGCCAGCAGTGAATACCGGGGTACGAACACCGGGGAGCTGTTTTTT.

Details on this clone: Distinct nucleotide sequences in the sample also encode this CDR3. The chain has TRBV15 and TRBJ2-7, with D possibly being TRBD2 (5 bases). Germline CDR1 and CDR2: LNHNV and YYDKDF (reference sequence). This CDR3 contains 13 residues. Trimming stripped 0 bases from V and 3 bases from J, with 6 bases between. CDR3 sequence reads: CATSRDRGYEQYF. The CDR3 region has the DNA TGTGCCACCAGCAGAGATCGGGGCTACGAGCAGTACTTC.

The genes are TRBV29-1 and TRBJ2-5, with a possible D match to TRBD1 (6 bases). This CDR3 is 11 amino acids long. CDR1 is SQVTM and CDR2 is ANQGSEA in the germline V gene. Trimming took 7 bases from V and 2 from J, leaving 8 bases between them. Here the CDR3 reads CSAGEQETQYF. The DNA for the CDR3 is TGCAGCGCAGGGGAGCAAGAGACCCAGTACTTC.

In DNA form, the CDR3 reads TGCGCCAGCAGTCATAACCCGGGACTAGGAAGAGAGACCCAGTACTTC. Its translation is CASSHNPGLGRETQYF. V gene TRBV23-1 combines with J gene TRBJ2-5; 8 nucleotides match TRBD2. TRBV23-1 is an ORF, with its function uncertain. CDR3 size: 16 residues. V shed 3 bases, J shed 4 bases, and the junction held 10 bases outside the gene matches.

The chain employs TRBV30 and TRBJ2-5; D call uncertain. Germline-derived CDR1 and CDR2 are GTSNPN and SVGIG (reference sequence). This CDR3 has 14 amino acids. With 7 bases removed from V and 3 bases from J, the gap between germline ends came to 18 bases. CDR3 bases: TGTGCCTCGCTTAACCCTAGAAGGAAAGAGACCCAGTACTTC. Encoded protein: CASLNPRRKETQYF. Variable domain in full (rest from reference TRBV30 and TRBJ2-5): SQTIHQWPATLVQPVGSPLSLECTVEGTSNPNLYWYRQAAGRGLQLLFYSVGIGQISSEVPQNLSASRPQDRQFILSSKKLLLSDSGFYLCASLNPRRKETQYFGPGTRLLVL.

This clone was counted only a few times. This chain uses TRBV4-1 with TRBJ2-3; D not resolved. This CDR3 comprises 13 residues. From germline, CDR1 is MGHRA and CDR2 YSYEKL. Trimming stripped 4 bases from V and 5 bases from J, with 10 bases between. CDR3 coding DNA: TGCGCCAGCAGCCGCACCTCGGTAGATACGCAGTATTTT. It specifies CASSRTSVDTQYF.

This clone was observed a few times. This chain connects TRBV9 to TRBJ1-5; D might be TRBD1 (5 bases). Germline-derived CDR1 and CDR2 are SGDLS and YYNGEE. The V gene lost 7 bases and the J gene lost 4 bases, with 12 bases spanning the gap. This CDR3 spans 13 amino acids. CDR3 in DNA: TGTGCCAGCCACGCAAGGGGAAATCAGCCCCAGCATTTT. Protein sequence: CASHARGNQPQHF.

In nucleotides, the CDR3 is TGTGCCTGGAGTGTTAGGACACCCTACAATGAGCAGTTCTTC. Translating it yields CAWSVRTPYNEQFF. This chain joins TRBV30 and TRBJ2-1; TRBD1 might be the D (5 bases). This CDR3 spans 14 amino acids. V lost 0 bases to trimming and J lost 2 bases, with 8 bases between them. CDR1 is GTSNPN, CDR2 SVGIG, per germline (reference sequence).

The chain combines TRBV14 with TRBJ2-1, with D tentatively TRBD2 (6 bases). The CDR3 runs to 14 residues. The germline V gene has CDR1 SGHDN and CDR2 FVKESK. Trimming took off 8 bases at V and 2 bases at J, with 13 bases between the two ends. CDR3 coding DNA: TGTGCCAGCGGACCCGGGACTGCCTACAATGAGCAGTTCTTC. Translation: CASGPGTAYNEQFF.